This T cell receptor beta chain emerged from a study of human T cells and chemical hapten exposure. Whole-study context: TCR yields per sample varied, mainly owing to small pooled library volume differences.

Study results and limitations: Expanded TCRs were compared with controls, and the expanded TCRs formed significantly more large CDR3 similarity clusters.

Time point indicated: patch test 2, 6 weeks after DPC sensitization. The treatment was: therapeutic diphenylcyclopropenone sensitization with weekly scalp DPC. This clonotype was seen repeatedly, ten times or more. The antigen is undetermined. Separate cDNA molecules received unique molecular identifiers, which the library attached to them. TCRdb re-analysed the RACE reads in MiXCR, keeping a single row per CDR3 protein. The top ten hold 2% to 2.5% of the sample, which has some 100,000 distinct CDR3 sequences, 9% to 9.5% seen once. This CDR3 is built from 13 residues. Germline CDR1 reads MNHNY; CDR2 reads SVGAGI (reference sequence). The V segment lost 5 bases and the J segment 7 bases; nucleotides outside the gene matches: 8.

V is TRBV6-6 and J is TRBJ2-7; 7 positions agree with TRBD1. This specimen consisted of whole blood, obtained in connection with sensitization to the hapten diphenylcyclopropenone (DPC). The clonotype was recovered from a woman in her thirties or forties with alopecia areata. Some clones in this sample may be carry-over from other donors' samples. CDR3 DNA sequence: TGTGCCAGCAGTCAAACAGGGGTTGGTGAGCAGTACTTC. It specifies CASSQTGVGEQYF.